This T cell receptor beta chain was recorded in a study of shared clonotypes between healthy human individuals. Study-wide results and limits: Naive subsets generally had larger estimated richness than memory subsets. Several donors showed sharing of approximately 5% of naive CD4 clonotypes.

Of note for this clone: Its cognate antigen is unknown.

The CDR3 is 18 amino acids. Germline V CDR1 and CDR2: MNHNS, SASEGT. V lost 1 base, J lost 2 bases, and 20 bases lay in between. Per the study methods: Filtering was not the same, since immunoSEQ gave junction-only sequences without quality scores. TCRdb's copy holds only in-frame clones and misses some; the assay was immunoSEQ multiplex PCR. V and J calls plus clone size are reproduced from that table; the DNA served to infer D and trimming. The data contain a few hundred thousand clones, around 97% of them singletons. Input material: naive CD4+ T cells sorted from blood. Subset defined: CD45RA+ positively selected. The chain carries TRBV6-1 and TRBJ1-2; possible D gene TRBD1, 5 bases. This TCR was sampled from a woman in her 30s in good health. Here the CDR3 DNA reads TGTGCCAGCAGTGAAGAGAAGGTAAAGGGGTTCAGGAACTATGGCTACACCTTC. It encodes CASSEEKVKGFRNYGYTF.